This is a list of T cell receptor beta chains from one sample in a study of beta chain features in type 1 diabetes. Clones were sequenced by immunoSEQ multiplex PCR, and TCRdb holds only the in-frame ones, with some missing. The data show under 850,000 clones, 10% to 15% seen once. The sequenced material came from naive CD4+ T cells from blood. These receptor sequences come from a man in his late teens or twenties with type 1 diabetes. CDR3s include the opening cysteine and the closing phenylalanine or tryptophan. D genes are given only for firm matches. Size values are once, few and many counts, or a class for expanded clones, and some rows have none.

j_gene,abundance,v_gene,d_gene,CDR3nt,CDR3aa
TRBJ2-3,few,TRBV6-5,TRBD1,TGTGCCAGCAGTTCCGGACAGGGGGTTCCGACAGATACGCAGTATTTT,CASSSGQGVPTDTQYF
TRBJ1-2,few,TRBV29-1,.,TGCAGCGTTGTGGCAGGGTTCAGTGGCTACACCTTC,CSVVAGFSGYTF
TRBJ1-2,.,TRBV9,TRBD1,TGTGCCAGCAGCTCGGGGGAAGGGGGCGCCTATGGCTACACCTTC,CASSSGEGGAYGYTF
TRBJ2-7,.,TRBV1,.,TGCACCAGCAGCCAAGAAGGGCGGTCCTACGAGCAGTACTTC,CTSSQEGRSYEQYF
TRBJ1-5,.,TRBV7-2,.,TGTGCCAGCAGCTTAGGGCCCTATCAGCCCCAGCATTTT,CASSLGPYQPQHF
TRBJ2-3,few,TRBV28,.,TGTGCCAGCAGTTTAGGGACTTGGACAGATACGCAGTATTTT,CASSLGTWTDTQYF
TRBJ2-1,few,TRBV6-6,.,TGTGCCAGCAGTTCACCCCACGTACCAGTGGACAATGAGCAGTTCTTC,CASSSPHVPVDNEQFF
TRBJ2-3,.,TRBV25-1,TRBD2,TGTGCCAGCAGCCCGACTAGCGGGGGCACAGATACGCAGTATTTT,CASSPTSGGTDTQYF
TRBJ1-2,few,TRBV28,TRBD1,TGTGCCAGCAGTAGGGGACAGGGCGTCTATGGCTACACCTTC,CASSRGQGVYGYTF
TRBJ2-5,few,TRBV7-2,.,TGTGCCAGCAGCTTAGCGAGCGGGCAGGGAAGCACCCAGTACTTC,CASSLASGQGSTQYF
TRBJ1-2,.,TRBV13,.,TGTGCCAGCAGCTTAGGCGGGCAGGGTTATCGTGTCGGTGGCTACACCTTC,CASSLGGQGYRVGGYTF
TRBJ1-4,.,TRBV19,.,TGTGCCAGTAGTCCCTTTCGAGAAAAACTGTTTTTT,CASSPFREKLFF
TRBJ1-5,.,TRBV5-6,.,TGTGCCAGCAGCCCATGGACAGTGAATCAGCCCCAGCATTTT,CASSPWTVNQPQHF
TRBJ1-1,.,TRBV11-2,.,TGTGCCAGCAGCACCACGAGGGAGGGTAACACTGAAGCTTTCTTT,CASSTTREGNTEAFF
TRBJ2-5,.,TRBV28,TRBD1,TGTGCCAGCAGTTTTTCGGGACAGGGTCAAGAGACCCAGTACTTC,CASSFSGQGQETQYF
TRBJ1-2,few,TRBV25-1,.,TGTGCCAGCAGTGAGCGGCCAGAAACTAACTATGGCTACACCTTC,CASSERPETNYGYTF